This T cell receptor beta chain was captured by sequencing in a study of T cells after posttransplantation cyclophosphamide. The count of this clone is one. Its specificity is not known. Study-level points and caveats: Blood and skin or GI T cell repertoires showed limited TRB overlap.

Using immunoSEQ multiplex PCR, the repertoire was profiled, and TCRdb retains in-frame clones only, with some absent. This sample carries approximately 30,000 clones, roughly 85% of them seen once, and the ten largest clones take more than 3%. Trimming took off 2 bases at V and 5 bases at J, with 7 bases between the two ends. Germline V gene sequence: CDR1 SGHTA, CDR2 FQGNSA. There are 13 residues in the CDR3. The V gene is TRBV7-2, the J gene TRBJ2-1; D gene unclear. The sample taken for sequencing was PBMCs. This clonotype was obtained from a man between 45 and 60 years old. In nucleotides, the CDR3 is TGTGCCAGCAGCTTAAACCAGGACAATGAGCAGTTCTTC. This encodes CASSLNQDNEQFF.